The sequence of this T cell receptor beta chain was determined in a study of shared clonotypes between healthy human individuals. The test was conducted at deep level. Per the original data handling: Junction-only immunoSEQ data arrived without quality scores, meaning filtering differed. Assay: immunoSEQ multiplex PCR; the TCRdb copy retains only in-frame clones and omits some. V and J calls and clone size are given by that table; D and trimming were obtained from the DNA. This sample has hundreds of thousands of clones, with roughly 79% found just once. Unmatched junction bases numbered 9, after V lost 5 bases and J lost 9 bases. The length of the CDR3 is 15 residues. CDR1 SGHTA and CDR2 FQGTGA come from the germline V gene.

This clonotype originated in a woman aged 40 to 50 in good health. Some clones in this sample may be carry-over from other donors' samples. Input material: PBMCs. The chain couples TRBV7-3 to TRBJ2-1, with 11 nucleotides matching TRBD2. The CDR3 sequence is CASSLLAGGIGEQFF. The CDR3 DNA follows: TGTGCCAGCAGCCTCCTAGCGGGAGGTATTGGTGAGCAGTTCTTC.